This T cell receptor beta chain was captured by sequencing in a study of T cells in Graves' hyperthyroidism and ophthalmopathy. RNA transcripts provided the source from which TCR beta CDR3 regions were amplified. Carried out on the TCR CDR3, a first-round RT-PCR used the HTBI primer set. TCRdb recomputed calls from the multiplex PCR reads with MiXCR, one row per CDR3 protein. The sample includes 700,000 to 950,000 distinct CDR3 sequences, roughly 32% seen only once; the top ten take less than 35%. CDR3 size: 15 residues. V lost 5 bases, J lost 5 bases, and 10 bases stayed unmatched. Germline V gene sequence: CDR1 SGHTA, CDR2 FQGNSA.

V gene TRBV7-2 combines with J gene TRBJ2-5; 8 bases fit TRBD2. This TCR came from a woman aged 40 to 50 with Graves' hyperthyroidism. The material sequenced was blood. The CDR3 is CASSQGLVGEETQYF. CDR3 DNA sequence: TGTGCCAGCAGCCAGGGACTAGTGGGTGAGGAGACCCAGTACTTC.